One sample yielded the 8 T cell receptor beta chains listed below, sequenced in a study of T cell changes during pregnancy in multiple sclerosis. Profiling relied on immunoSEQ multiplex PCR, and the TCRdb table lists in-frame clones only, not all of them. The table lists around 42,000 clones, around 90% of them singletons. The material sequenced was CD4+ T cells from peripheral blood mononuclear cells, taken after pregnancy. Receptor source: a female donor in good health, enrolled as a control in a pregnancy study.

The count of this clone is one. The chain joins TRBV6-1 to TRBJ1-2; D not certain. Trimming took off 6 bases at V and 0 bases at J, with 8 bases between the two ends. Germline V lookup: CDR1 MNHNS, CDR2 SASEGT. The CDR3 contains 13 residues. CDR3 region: CASRTTANYGYTF. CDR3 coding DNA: TGTGCCAGCAGGACCACAGCTAACTATGGCTACACCTTC.

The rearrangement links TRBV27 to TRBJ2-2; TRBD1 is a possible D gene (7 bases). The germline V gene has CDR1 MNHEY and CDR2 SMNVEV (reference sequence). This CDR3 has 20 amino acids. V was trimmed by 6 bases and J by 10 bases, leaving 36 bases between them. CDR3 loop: CASRLFGGYWRDSTPEELFF. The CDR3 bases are TGTGCCAGCAGGCTTTTTGGAGGTTATTGGCGGGACAGCACACCGGAGGAGCTGTTTTTT.

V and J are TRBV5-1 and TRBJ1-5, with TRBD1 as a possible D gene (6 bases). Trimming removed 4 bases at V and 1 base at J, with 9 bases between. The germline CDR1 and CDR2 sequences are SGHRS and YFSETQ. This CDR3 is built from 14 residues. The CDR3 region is CASSPGQSNQPQHF. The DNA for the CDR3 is TGCGCCAGCAGCCCAGGACAGAGCAATCAGCCCCAGCATTTT.

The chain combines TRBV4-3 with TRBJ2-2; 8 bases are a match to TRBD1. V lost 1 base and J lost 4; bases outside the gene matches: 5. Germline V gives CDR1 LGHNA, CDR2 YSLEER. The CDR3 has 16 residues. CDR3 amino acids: CASSQGDRGVTGELFF. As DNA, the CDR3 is TGCGCCAGCAGCCAAGGAGACAGGGGCGTCACCGGGGAGCTGTTTTTT.

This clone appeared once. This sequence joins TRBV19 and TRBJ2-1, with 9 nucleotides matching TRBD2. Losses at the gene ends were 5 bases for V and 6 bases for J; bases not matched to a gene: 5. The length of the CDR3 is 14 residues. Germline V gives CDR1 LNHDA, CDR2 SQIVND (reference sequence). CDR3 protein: CASSPGTSFNEQFF. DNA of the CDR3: TGTGCCAGTAGTCCAGGGACTAGCTTCAATGAGCAGTTCTTC.

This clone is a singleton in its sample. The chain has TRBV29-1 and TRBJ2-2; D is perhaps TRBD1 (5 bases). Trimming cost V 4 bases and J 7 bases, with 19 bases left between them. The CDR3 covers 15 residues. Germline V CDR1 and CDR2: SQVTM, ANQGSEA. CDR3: CSVGSPGYQGGELFF. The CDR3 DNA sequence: TGCAGCGTTGGATCCCCAGGGTACCAGGGCGGGGAGCTGTTTTTT.

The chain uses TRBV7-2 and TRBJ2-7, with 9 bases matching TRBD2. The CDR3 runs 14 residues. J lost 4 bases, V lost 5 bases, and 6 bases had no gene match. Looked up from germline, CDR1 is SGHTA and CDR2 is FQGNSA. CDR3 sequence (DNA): TGTGCCAGCAGCGGTCGTAGCGGGGGATACGAGCAGTACTTC. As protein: CASSGRSGGYEQYF.

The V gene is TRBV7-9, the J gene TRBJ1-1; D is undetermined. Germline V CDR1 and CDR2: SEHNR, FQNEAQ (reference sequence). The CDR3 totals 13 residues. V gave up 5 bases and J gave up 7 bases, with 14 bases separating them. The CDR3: CASSRIGELEAFF. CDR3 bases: TGTGCCAGCAGCAGGATCGGGGAGCTTGAAGCTTTCTTT.